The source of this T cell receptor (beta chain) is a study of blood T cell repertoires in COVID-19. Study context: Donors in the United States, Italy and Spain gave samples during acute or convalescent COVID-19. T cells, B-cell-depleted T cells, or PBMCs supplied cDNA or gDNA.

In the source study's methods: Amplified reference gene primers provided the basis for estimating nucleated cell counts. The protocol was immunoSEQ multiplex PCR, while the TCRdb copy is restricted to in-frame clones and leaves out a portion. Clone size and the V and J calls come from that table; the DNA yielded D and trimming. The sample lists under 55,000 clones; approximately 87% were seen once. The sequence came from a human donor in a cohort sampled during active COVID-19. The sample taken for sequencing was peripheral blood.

The CDR3 spells CASSQEARNYGYTF. CDR3 bases: TGCGCCAGCAGCCAAGAAGCCCGTAACTATGGCTACACCTTC. This chain connects TRBV4-1 to TRBJ1-2; D unclear. Germline loops: CDR1 MGHRA, CDR2 YSYEKL. The ends were cut back, 0 bases at V and 1 base at J, with 6 bases in the middle. The CDR3 is made up of 14 amino acids.